This T cell receptor (beta chain) originates from a study of cytomegalovirus exposure and HLA in healthy donors. Regarding the study as a whole: Follow-up analysis seemed to connect common viral pathogens with several of the most significant clusters identified. Reportedly, cytomegalovirus status was diagnosed with high sensitivity and specificity. Generally TCR sequences proved uncommon, though certain public TCRs appeared in numerous donors.

Germline V gene lookup returns CDR1 SGHAT and CDR2 FQNNGV. Trimming pared 8 bases from V and 7 bases from J, leaving 15 bases between. The CDR3 spans 12 residues. PCR involved 60 Vbeta and 13 Jbeta primers. Only in-frame clones appear in the TCRdb table, and some are missing; sequencing was by immunoSEQ multiplex PCR. The table has 130,000 to 150,000 clones, roughly 80% seen once. Points on this clone: Antigen: not known.

The specimen was PBMCs. The sequence was obtained from a woman aged 25 to 39 in good health and CMV-seronegative. The genes are TRBV11-2 and TRBJ2-7; tentative D call: TRBD1 (7 bases). Written as DNA, the CDR3 is TGTGCCAGCGAAAGGGGGCGGGGTGAGCAGTACTTC. Translation gives CASERGRGEQYF.